The rows below give T cell receptor beta chains drawn from one sample of a study of blood T cell repertoires in COVID-19. Repertoires were generated with immunoSEQ multiplex PCR, while TCRdb's copy carries only in-frame clones and drops some. The sample shows 100,000 or so clones, roughly 80% of them seen only once. Sample: peripheral blood. The receptors stem from a man older than 75 with acute or convalescent COVID-19. Both conserved end residues are part of each CDR3.

j_call v_call cdr3_aa
TRBJ2-5 TRBV5-6 CASSPGLAGGPWETQYF
TRBJ2-3 TRBV7-8 CASSLAEGPGTDTQYF
TRBJ2-1 TRBV5-6 CASSLVGPASEQFF
TRBJ2-5 TRBV7-9 CASSGQGAGETQYF
TRBJ2-7 TRBV5-4 CASRNGLTSGDEQYF
TRBJ2-1 TRBV6-2/TRBV6-3 CASSKTGGSTAGQFF
TRBJ1-4 TRBV27 CASSLRTAINEKLFF
TRBJ2-2 TRBV7-2 CASRRVTTGELFF
TRBJ1-3 TRBV5-1 CASSAGFLGNTIYF
TRBJ1-5 TRBV2 CASSEGTSNQPQHF
TRBJ2-3 TRBV9 CASSVASGPAGTDTQYF
TRBJ2-2 TRBV4-1 CASSQDPGIGGELFF
TRBJ2-1 TRBV18 CASSPPTGNDEQFF
TRBJ2-7 TRBV5-1 CASNPQGFVSYEQYF
TRBJ2-3 TRBV7-9 CASSPTSASTDTQYF
TRBJ1-1 TRBV7-2 CASSFGLLNTEAFF
TRBJ1-6 TRBV27 CACRKGTGGSPGYSPLHF
TRBJ2-2 TRBV3-1/TRBV3-2 CASSQSRGLAGELFF
TRBJ2-7 TRBV11-3 CASSQTGIYEQYF